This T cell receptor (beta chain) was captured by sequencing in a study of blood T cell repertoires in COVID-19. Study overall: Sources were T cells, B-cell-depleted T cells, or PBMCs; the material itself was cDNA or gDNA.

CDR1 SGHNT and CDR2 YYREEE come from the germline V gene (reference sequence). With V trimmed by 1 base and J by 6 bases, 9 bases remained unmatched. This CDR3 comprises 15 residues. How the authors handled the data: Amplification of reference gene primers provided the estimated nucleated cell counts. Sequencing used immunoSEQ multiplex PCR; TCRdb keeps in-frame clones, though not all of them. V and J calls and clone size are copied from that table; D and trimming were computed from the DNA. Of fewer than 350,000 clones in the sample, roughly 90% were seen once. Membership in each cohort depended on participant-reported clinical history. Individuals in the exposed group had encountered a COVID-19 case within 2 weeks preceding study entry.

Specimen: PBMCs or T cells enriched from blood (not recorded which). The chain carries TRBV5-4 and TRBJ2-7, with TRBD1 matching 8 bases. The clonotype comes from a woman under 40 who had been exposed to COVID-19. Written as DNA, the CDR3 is TGTGCCAGCAGCTTGTCTCAGGGGGCGCGGAGCGAGCAGTACTTC. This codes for CASSLSQGARSEQYF.